Shown below are 32 T cell receptor beta chains from a single sample sequenced in a study of blood T cell repertoires in COVID-19. Assay used: immunoSEQ multiplex PCR; TCRdb lists only in-frame clones, some missing. Here the sample spans roughly 110,000 clones, 84% being singletons. Sequencing was carried out using peripheral blood. These receptors originate from a woman in her fifties or sixties with acute or convalescent COVID-19.

This clone was seen a handful of times. This sequence joins TRBV2 and TRBJ1-2; no clear D. Trimming cost V 3 bases and J 2 bases, with 7 bases left between them. This CDR3 comprises 13 residues. Germline V gives CDR1 SNHLY, CDR2 FYNNEI. The CDR3 is CASSDSGNYGYTF. The CDR3 DNA sequence: TGTGCCAGCAGTGATAGCGGGAACTATGGCTACACCTTC.

Only one count was recorded for this clone. The V call is TRBV6-1, the J call TRBJ2-7; 7 bases align to TRBD2. After removal of 0 bases from V and 2 bases from J, the junction contained 4 bases not matched to a gene. There are 15 residues in the CDR3. From germline, CDR1 is MNHNS and CDR2 SASEGT. Here the CDR3 reads CASSEARGRTYEQYF. CDR3 nucleotides: TGTGCCAGCAGTGAAGCGCGCGGGAGAACCTACGAGCAGTACTTC.

The genes are TRBV5-1 and TRBJ2-7, with TRBD2 matching 7 bases. This CDR3 contains 15 residues. The trim removed 0 bases at V and 4 bases at J, leaving 7 bases unmatched. Germline CDR1 SGHRS, CDR2 YFSETQ. CDR3 nucleotides: TGCGCCAGCAGCTTGGGCGGGACTACCCAGTACGAGCAGTACTTC. Its translation is CASSLGGTTQYEQYF.

This chain joins TRBV7-9 and TRBJ1-1; 7 nucleotides match TRBD1. V shed 1 base, J shed 5 bases, and the junction held 10 bases outside the gene matches. The germline V gene has CDR1 SEHNR and CDR2 FQNEAQ (reference sequence). The CDR3 consists of 16 residues. CDR3 bases: TGTGCCAGCAGCTTAGGAGGGGGCGGAGGTTGGACTGAAGCTTTCTTT. Its protein is CASSLGGGGGWTEAFF. The full variable domain, its missing parts supplied by reference TRBV7-9 and TRBJ1-1, is DTGVSQNPRHKITKRGQNVTFRCDPISEHNRLYWYRQTLGQGPEFLTYFQNEAQLEKSRLLSDRFSAERPKGSFSTLEIQRTEQGDSAMYLCASSLGGGGGWTEAFFGQGTRLTVV.

This chain joins TRBV9 and TRBJ1-5; 10 bases line up with TRBD1. V was pared by 7 bases and J by 5 bases, with 12 bases of the junction left unmatched. The CDR3 has 16 residues. Germline loops: CDR1 SGDLS, CDR2 YYNGEE. The CDR3 sequence: CASRSPRDRGDQPQHF. In DNA, the CDR3 is TGTGCCAGCCGTAGCCCTCGGGACAGGGGCGATCAGCCCCAGCATTTT.

The chain combines TRBV1 with TRBJ2-5; the table gives TRBD2 as D, unverified against the DNA. TRBV1 is described as a pseudogene. The CDR3 contains 15 residues. The CDR3 sequence: CTSSQEYSGGEAQYF. The DNA of the CDR3 is TGCACCAGCAGCCAAGAATACAGCGGGGGGGAGGCCCAGTACTTC.

V usage is TRBV5-1 and J usage is TRBJ2-2, with TRBD2 matching over 7 bases. Trimming at V came to 1 base and at J to 6 bases, leaving 6 bases not matched to a gene. The CDR3 consists of 15 residues. Germline CDR1 is SGHRS and CDR2 is YFSETQ. The CDR3 DNA reads as TGCGCCAGCAGCTTGCCTAGCGGAAGAGCCGGGGAGCTGTTTTTT. It codes for CASSLPSGRAGELFF.

The chain couples TRBV2 to TRBJ1-4; 7 bases match TRBD1. The V and J ends lost 6 bases and 0 bases, in that order; junction bases with no gene match: 1. From germline, CDR1 is SNHLY and CDR2 FYNNEI. The length of the CDR3 is 14 residues. CDR3 sequence: CASSGTATNEKLFF. The CDR3 nucleotides read TGTGCCAGCAGCGGGACAGCAACTAATGAAAAACTGTTTTTT.

The chain uses TRBV5-4 and TRBJ1-2; 10 bases map to TRBD1. Looked up from germline, CDR1 is SGHNT and CDR2 is YYREEE (reference sequence). The V and J ends lost 0 bases and 5 bases, in that order; junction bases with no gene match: 4. CDR3 length: 15 residues. The CDR3 here is CASSLGGTGEYGYTF. DNA of the CDR3: TGTGCCAGCAGCTTGGGTGGGACAGGGGAGTATGGCTACACCTTC.

The chain recombines TRBV2 with TRBJ2-1; the match to TRBD1 covers 9 bases. Germline trimming cut 5 bases from V and 8 bases from J; bases unmatched to any gene: 7. Germline CDR1 reads SNHLY; CDR2 reads FYNNEI. The CDR3 covers 14 residues. CDR3 nucleotide sequence: TGTGCCAGCAGTCCGGGACAGGGTTTGGATGAGCAGTTCTTC. This sequence encodes CASSPGQGLDEQFF.

J is TRBJ2-6 and V is TRBV6-2 or TRBV6-3; D is uncertain. Trimming pared 0 bases from V and 4 bases from J, leaving 13 bases between. This CDR3 contains 17 residues. Looked up from germline, CDR1 is MNHEY and CDR2 is SVGEGT. The CDR3 DNA follows: TGTGCCAGCAGTTACTCGGGCCTAATAGGCGGGGCCAACGTCCTGACTTTC. This codes for CASSYSGLIGGANVLTF.

This chain joins TRBV3-1 (or the pseudogene TRBV3-2) and TRBJ2-7; 10 bases are a match to TRBD1. The V gene end was trimmed by 4 bases and the J gene end by 4 bases; junction bases not matched to a gene: 4. This CDR3 is 14 amino acids long. From germline, CDR1 is LGHDT and CDR2 YNNKEL (reference sequence). CDR3 sequence (DNA): TGTGCCAGCAGCCCGACAGGGGGCGGATACGAGCAGTACTTC. Protein sequence: CASSPTGGGYEQYF.

This chain links TRBV19 with TRBJ1-5; D gene unclear. Germline loops: CDR1 LNHDA, CDR2 SQIVND (reference sequence). This CDR3 contains 12 residues. Trimming took 4 bases from V and 7 from J, leaving 8 bases between them. CDR3 in amino acids: CASSRQDQPQHF. In nucleotides, the CDR3 is TGTGCCAGTAGTAGACAAGACCAGCCCCAGCATTTT.

This clone was seen only once. The rearrangement links TRBV9 to TRBJ1-2; 8 bases are a match to TRBD1. CDR1 SGDLS and CDR2 YYNGEE come from the germline V gene. J lost 2 bases, V lost 6 bases, and 6 bases had no gene match. This CDR3 comprises 14 residues. The CDR3 nucleotides are TGTGCCAGCAACCCAGGGGGCCTCAACTATGGCTACACCTTC. The encoded protein is CASNPGGLNYGYTF.

The rearrangement uses TRBV28 and TRBJ2-7, with D tentatively TRBD1 (6 bases). The CDR3 spans 14 residues. Trimming took off 5 bases at V and 6 bases at J, with 17 bases between the two ends. CDR1 and CDR2 (germline): MDHEN, SYDVKM. CDR3 nucleotides: TGTGCCAGCAGTCAGGCAGGGGATGGACGCGAGCAGTACTTC. Its translation is CASSQAGDGREQYF. The full variable domain, completed using reference TRBV28 and TRBJ2-7, is DVKVTQSSRYLVKRTGEKVFLECVQDMDHENMFWYRQDPGLGLRLIYFSYDVKMKEKGDIPEGYSVSREKKERFSLILESASTNQTSMYLCASSQAGDGREQYFGPGTRLTVT.

The chain couples TRBV6-5 to TRBJ1-3; TRBD1 matches at 11 bases. CDR3 length: 16 residues. V was pared by 3 bases and J by 4 bases, with 5 bases of the junction left unmatched. Germline lookup yields CDR1 MNHEY and CDR2 SVGAGI. The CDR3 DNA reads TGTGCCAGCAGTTATGGACAGGGGGCGAGAGGAAACACCATATATTTT. Protein: CASSYGQGARGNTIYF.

This clone was seen only once. This chain links TRBV11-1 with TRBJ1-4; D is undetermined. With 5 bases removed from V and 3 bases from J, the gap between germline ends came to 10 bases. The CDR3 spans 14 residues. Germline V CDR1 and CDR2: SGHAT, FQDESV (reference sequence). CDR3 region: CASSTQPANEKLFF. In DNA form, the CDR3 reads TGTGCCAGCAGCACCCAACCAGCTAATGAAAAACTGTTTTTT. Together with reference TRBV11-1 and TRBJ1-4, the CDR3 gives the full variable domain: EAEVAQSPRYKITEKSQAVAFWCDPISGHATLYWYRQILGQGPELLVQFQDESVVDDSQLPKDRFSAERLKGVDSTLKIQPAELGDSAMYLCASSTQPANEKLFFGSGTQLSVL.

This clone was recorded a few times. This chain connects TRBV3-1 (or the pseudogene TRBV3-2) to TRBJ2-5, with 9 bases aligning to TRBD1. The junction had 5 bases not matched to a gene; V was cut back by 2 bases and J by 4 bases. Germline V lookup: CDR1 LGHDT, CDR2 YNNKEL (reference sequence). The CDR3 is made up of 15 amino acids. DNA for the CDR3: TGTGCCAGCAGCCAATCTACAGGGGGCGCAGAGACCCAGTACTTC. Its protein is CASSQSTGGAETQYF.

The J gene is TRBJ2-5, the V gene TRBV2; TRBD2 matches 9 bases. Germline V gene lookup returns CDR1 SNHLY and CDR2 FYNNEI. J lost 4 bases, V lost 0 bases, and 3 bases had no gene match. This CDR3 region has 15 residues. The CDR3 is CASSEASGGRETQYF. The CDR3 region has the DNA TGTGCCAGCAGTGAAGCCAGCGGGGGGAGAGAGACCCAGTACTTC.

This chain connects TRBV7-3 to TRBJ2-2; the match to TRBD2 covers 11 bases. The trim removed 5 bases at V and 5 bases at J, leaving 7 bases unmatched. CDR3 size: 16 residues. Germline lookup yields CDR1 SGHTA and CDR2 FQGTGA. CDR3 amino acids: CASSMGLAEPTGELFF. The CDR3, as DNA: TGTGCCAGCAGCATGGGACTAGCGGAACCGACCGGGGAGCTGTTTTTT.

This clone was seen a few times. This sequence joins TRBV27 and TRBJ2-2; D remains ambiguous. Germline V gene sequence: CDR1 MNHEY, CDR2 SMNVEV (reference sequence). This CDR3 is 16 amino acids long. Trimming took off 3 bases at V and 0 bases at J, with 11 bases between the two ends. Here the CDR3 DNA reads TGTGCCAGCAGTTTCCTGTCCGAGCCGAACACCGGGGAGCTGTTTTTT. This encodes CASSFLSEPNTGELFF.

The V and J genes are TRBV29-1 and TRBJ2-3, with 9 bases fitting TRBD1. Germline V CDR1 and CDR2: SQVTM, ANQGSEA. This CDR3 is 16 amino acids long. J lost 6 bases, V lost 6 bases, and 16 bases had no gene match. CDR3 in amino acids: CSVQPLGQGSSDTQYF. The CDR3 coding sequence is TGCAGCGTCCAACCTTTGGGACAGGGCAGCTCGGATACGCAGTATTTT.

The V and J genes are TRBV10-3 and TRBJ2-1, with 14 nucleotides matching TRBD2. The CDR3 has 21 amino acids. The germline V gene encodes CDR1 ENHRY and CDR2 SYGVKD. The trim removed 2 bases at V and 7 bases at J, leaving 19 bases unmatched. CDR3 DNA: TGTGCCATCAGTGAGGCTATCACCGTGGGACTAGCGGGAGATAATTGGAATGAGCAGTTCTTC. Protein: CAISEAITVGLAGDNWNEQFF.

J is TRBJ2-1 and V is TRBV5-1; tentatively, D is TRBD2 (7 bases). V was clipped by 4 bases and J by 10 bases, with 21 bases between them. There are 15 residues in the CDR3. Germline V gene sequence: CDR1 SGHRS, CDR2 YFSETQ. This CDR3 is CASSPLPVGGLEQFF. The CDR3 coding sequence is TGCGCCAGCAGCCCTTTACCGGTGGGGGGGCTCGAGCAGTTCTTC.

The chain joins TRBV15 to TRBJ2-2; 9 bases are a match to TRBD2. The J segment lost 8 bases and the V segment lost 0 bases, leaving 25 bases of the junction unmatched. CDR3 length: 22 residues. From germline, CDR1 is LNHNV and CDR2 YYDKDF (reference sequence). CDR3 in amino acids: CATSRDPPPGGGVITATGELFF. As DNA, the CDR3 is TGTGCCACCAGCAGAGATCCCCCGCCCGGCGGGGGGGTGATCACGGCCACTGGGGAGCTGTTTTTT.

This clone was counted a few times. The chain uses TRBV5-1 and TRBJ2-7, with D possibly TRBD2 on 5 matching bases. The CDR3 loop spans 14 amino acids. Trimming removed 5 bases from V and 4 bases from J, with 16 bases in between. CDR1 and CDR2 (germline): SGHRS, YFSETQ. This CDR3 is CASRGGPGHYEQYF. The DNA for the CDR3 is TGCGCCAGCAGAGGAGGCCCGGGTCATTACGAGCAGTACTTC. The variable domain in full, with the rest retrieved from reference TRBV5-1 and TRBJ2-7, is KAGVTQTPRYLIKTRGQQVTLSCSPISGHRSVSWYQQTPGQGLQFLFEYFSETQRNKGNFPGRFSGRQFSNSRSEMNVSTLELGDSALYLCASRGGPGHYEQYFGPGTRLTVT.

The chain is built from TRBV5-4 and TRBJ1-4; tentative D call: TRBD1 (5 bases). From germline, CDR1 is SGHNT and CDR2 YYREEE (reference sequence). There are 16 residues in the CDR3. Trimming took 4 bases from V and 6 from J, leaving 19 bases between them. The CDR3 DNA follows: TGTGCCAGCAGCGCCACGGGCGGGGCAGGAGATGAAAAACTGTTTTTT. Residues: CASSATGGAGDEKLFF.

The chain is built from TRBV11-2 and TRBJ2-1; D might be TRBD2 (6 bases). This CDR3 has 14 amino acids. V lost 8 bases to trimming and J lost 7 bases, with 18 bases between them. Germline CDR1 is SGHAT and CDR2 is FQNNGV. CDR3 in DNA: TGTGCCAGCCGAGGGACGGGAGCAAGGAATGAGCAGTTCTTC. It yields the protein CASRGTGARNEQFF. Supplemented by reference TRBV11-2 and TRBJ2-1, the full variable domain reads EAGVAQSPRYKIIEKRQSVAFWCNPISGHATLYWYQQILGQGPKLLIQFQNNGVVDDSQLPKDRFSAERLKGVDSTLKIQPAKLEDSAVYLCASRGTGARNEQFFGPGTRLTVL.

In regard to this clone: This same CDR3 is encoded by further DNA sequences in the sample. The rearrangement uses TRBV18 and TRBJ1-2; 8 bases align to TRBD1. The CDR3 runs 14 residues. Looked up from germline, CDR1 is KGHSH and CDR2 is LQKENI. V shed 3 bases and J 3 bases; nucleotides not matched to a gene: 3. The CDR3 loop is CASSPQGADYGYTF. CDR3 DNA sequence: TGTGCCAGCTCACCGCAGGGGGCTGACTATGGCTACACCTTC. The full variable domain, its missing parts supplied by reference TRBV18 and TRBJ1-2, is NAGVMQNPRHLVRRRGQEARLRCSPMKGHSHVYWYRQLPEEGLKFMVYLQKENIIDESGMPKERFSAEFPKEGPSILRIQQVVRGDSAAYFCASSPQGADYGYTFGSGTRLTVV.

This sequence joins TRBV28 and TRBJ2-7; 8 nucleotides line up with TRBD2. CDR1 is MDHEN and CDR2 is SYDVKM in the germline V gene. CDR3 length: 17 amino acids. V was pared by 5 bases and J by 5 bases, with 17 bases of the junction left unmatched. As DNA, the CDR3 is TGTGCCAGCAGTCAAATCTCCCTCACTAGCGGCGGGGACGAGCAGTACTTC. Translating gives CASSQISLTSGGDEQYF. Looking up the rest from reference TRBV28 and TRBJ2-7 gives the full variable domain: DVKVTQSSRYLVKRTGEKVFLECVQDMDHENMFWYRQDPGLGLRLIYFSYDVKMKEKGDIPEGYSVSREKKERFSLILESASTNQTSMYLCASSQISLTSGGDEQYFGPGTRLTVT.

The J gene is TRBJ2-2, the V gene TRBV28; 7 bases map to TRBD1. The V segment lost 7 bases and the J segment 4 bases; nucleotides outside the gene matches: 3. CDR3 size: 13 residues. Looked up from germline, CDR1 is MDHEN and CDR2 is SYDVKM. CDR3 in amino acids: CASTSGGTGELFF. CDR3 DNA: TGTGCCAGCACATCAGGGGGCACCGGGGAGCTGTTTTTT. The variable domain in full, with the rest retrieved from reference TRBV28 and TRBJ2-2, is DVKVTQSSRYLVKRTGEKVFLECVQDMDHENMFWYRQDPGLGLRLIYFSYDVKMKEKGDIPEGYSVSREKKERFSLILESASTNQTSMYLCASTSGGTGELFFGEGSRLTVL.

The gene calls are TRBV6-5 and TRBJ1-5, with TRBD1 matching 7 bases. The germline V gene encodes CDR1 MNHEY and CDR2 SVGAGI. Unmatched junction bases numbered 7, after V lost 6 bases and J lost 5 bases. This CDR3 contains 14 residues. The CDR3 protein is CASRNGDRHQPQHF. CDR3 in DNA: TGTGCCAGCAGGAACGGGGACAGACATCAGCCCCAGCATTTT.